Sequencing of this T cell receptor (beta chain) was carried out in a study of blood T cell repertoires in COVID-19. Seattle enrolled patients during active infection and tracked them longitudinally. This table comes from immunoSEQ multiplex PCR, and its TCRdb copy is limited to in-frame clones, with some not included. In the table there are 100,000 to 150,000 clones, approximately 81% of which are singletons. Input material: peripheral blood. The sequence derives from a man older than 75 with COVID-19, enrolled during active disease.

The CDR3 spells CASSKGRDEQYF. DNA of the CDR3: TGTGCCAGCTCGAAGGGGAGGGACGAGCAGTACTTC. The genes are TRBV18 and TRBJ2-7; 7 bases line up with TRBD2. The CDR3 runs 12 residues. The V gene's germline CDR1 is KGHSH and CDR2 LQKENI. Losses at the gene ends were 6 bases for V and 5 bases for J; bases not matched to a gene: 4.